The T cell receptor beta chain described here comes from a study of T-cell reconstitution after alpha-beta-depleted transplantation in children. Study results and limitations: It was reported that alpha-beta T cells came from several hundred expanded graft clones (about two months after transplant). At one year after transplant, newly produced T cells mostly accounted for T-cell counts and diversity.

CDR1 is PRHDT, CDR2 FYEKMQ, per germline (reference sequence). V was trimmed by 4 bases and J by 4 bases, leaving 16 bases between them. The CDR3 sequence is 15 residues long. Preparing the TCRbeta library involved the use of unique molecular identifiers. TCRdb reprocessed the PCR reads with MiXCR, giving one entry per CDR3 protein. The sample shows about 980,000 distinct CDR3 sequences, 25% to 35% of them seen only once. A remark on this clonotype: What it binds is not known.

The sample consisted of PBMCs, mostly from graft donor cells, taken 360 days after TCRalphabeta/CD19-depleted stem cell transplant. This sequence was found in a boy younger than two who had a stem cell transplant for SCID, so the T cells may come from the graft donor. V gene TRBV13 combines with J gene TRBJ1-2; no reliable D call. The CDR3 protein is CASSSGSDRGYGYTF. DNA of the CDR3: TGTGCCAGCAGCTCAGGCTCGGATCGTGGCTATGGCTACACCTTC.